Below, 30 T cell receptor beta chains from the same sample are listed, as sequenced in a study of T cell repertoires in cytomegalovirus infection. TCRdb recomputed calls from the reads with MiXCR, one row per CDR3 protein. Of over 150,000 distinct CDR3 sequences listed, about 21% were seen once; the top ten hold roughly 2.9%. Sequencing was performed on PBMCs. The receptor set was obtained from a human donor in good health (CMV status not recorded). Some clones in this sample may be carry-over from other donors' samples.

A few counts support this clonotype. The gene calls are TRBV5-1 and TRBJ1-6, with 8 bases aligning to TRBD1. CDR1 and CDR2 (germline): SGHRS, YFSETQ. The CDR3 has 16 amino acids. The ends lost 0 bases at V and 7 bases at J; junction bases unmatched: 6. DNA for the CDR3: TGCGCCAGCAGCTTGGCCTTACAGGGGGGAAATTCACCCCTCCACTTT. Amino acid sequence: CASSLALQGGNSPLHF.

Concerning this clonotype itself: This may come from a read error, since a much larger clone is one base off. For the CDR3, the DNA is TGTGCCAGCAGCCCAATACAGGGATTTGGCTACACCTTC. It translates to CASSPIQGFGYTF. The V and J genes are TRBV3-1 and TRBJ1-2; D is perhaps TRBD1 (6 bases). This CDR3 has 13 residues. Germline values: CDR1 LGHDT, CDR2 YNNKEL (reference sequence). Trimming removed 4 bases at V and 7 bases at J, with 13 bases between. The full variable domain, in which reference TRBV3-1 and TRBJ1-2 provide the parts outside the CDR3, is DTAVSQTPKYLVTQMGNDKSIKCEQNLGHDTMYWYKQDSKKFLKIMFSYNNKELIINETVPNRFSPKSPDKAHLNLHINSLELGDSAVYFCASSPIQGFGYTFGSGTRLTVV.

This clonotype has more than one count but fewer than ten. This chain connects TRBV20-1 to TRBJ1-6; D unclear. The CDR3 length is 13 residues. Deletions cut 1 base from V and 9 bases from J, with 10 bases between. Germline CDR1 reads DFQATT; CDR2 reads SNEGSKA (reference sequence). CDR3 nucleotides: TGCAGTGCTAGAGGGGCTGGAGGTTCACCCCTCCACTTT. This encodes CSARGAGGSPLHF.

This clonotype was counted only a few times. This chain links TRBV12-3 or TRBV12-4 with TRBJ2-1; no reliable D call. The V gene lost 3 bases and the J gene lost 5 bases, with 8 bases spanning the gap. CDR3 length: 13 residues. The CDR3: CASSFSDHNEQFF. The CDR3 DNA sequence: TGTGCCAGCAGTTTTTCGGACCACAATGAGCAGTTCTTC.

The V and J genes are TRBV27 and TRBJ2-7; the D gene is possibly TRBD1 (5 bases). Trimming shortened V by 0 bases and J by 4 bases, and 10 bases separated the two germline ends. This CDR3 is built from 14 residues. CDR1 is MNHEY, CDR2 SMNVEV, per germline (reference sequence). The CDR3 region has the DNA TGTGCCAGCAGTTTATCAGGGGCGCCATACGAGCAGTACTTC. Translating it yields CASSLSGAPYEQYF.

This clonotype was counted a few times. The chain links TRBV20-1 to TRBJ2-1; perhaps TRBD2 as D (6 bases). V dropped 4 bases and J dropped 6 bases, with 16 bases sitting between them. The CDR3 contains 14 residues. Looked up from germline, CDR1 is DFQATT and CDR2 is SNEGSKA (reference sequence). The CDR3: CSAMPPGRGNEQFF. In DNA form, the CDR3 reads TGCAGTGCTATGCCCCCCGGGCGGGGCAATGAGCAGTTCTTC.

The rearrangement uses TRBV9 and TRBJ1-1; D might be TRBD1 (6 bases). Germline lookup yields CDR1 SGDLS and CDR2 YYNGEE. The CDR3 runs 15 residues. The V end was cut by 4 bases, the J end by 1 base, with 14 bases between. As DNA, the CDR3 is TGTGCCAGCAGCCTCTTAGGAGGGGGGAACACTGAAGCTTTCTTT. Amino acid sequence: CASSLLGGGNTEAFF.

With regard to this clonotype: The junction departs from the called germline gene at one end, perhaps through a read error. This chain links TRBV6-5 with TRBJ1-5; weak D call: TRBD1 (6 bases). The CDR3 has 14 amino acids. Germline V gives CDR1 MNHEY, CDR2 SVGAGI. The CDR3 DNA follows: TGTGCCACCAGTCCTCAGGGGCTGGGTCAGCCCCAGCATTTT. Translated, it gives CATSPQGLGQPQHF.

The rearrangement uses TRBV6-2 or TRBV6-3 and TRBJ1-5; D not certain. The germline gives CDR1 MNHEY, CDR2 SVGEGT. The CDR3 has 12 residues. V was trimmed by 8 bases and J by 0 bases, leaving 5 bases between them. The CDR3 nucleotides read TGTGCCAGCGGATATAGCAATCAGCCCCAGCATTTT. Translating gives CASGYSNQPQHF.

The table lists this clonotype with a few counts. The chain employs TRBV4-3 and TRBJ1-6; TRBD1 might be the D (5 bases). The germline V gene has CDR1 LGHNA and CDR2 YSLEER. CDR3 length: 13 residues. V gave up 0 bases and J gave up 14 bases, with 11 bases separating them. The CDR3 region has the DNA TGCGCCAGCAGCCAAGATCGCCAGGGCGCCCTCCACTTT. Encoded protein: CASSQDRQGALHF.

This clonotype was counted between two and nine times. The chain employs TRBV5-8 and TRBJ2-3; possible D gene TRBD2, 6 bases. Trimming took 7 bases from V and 2 from J, leaving 14 bases between them. Germline CDR1 is SGHTS and CDR2 is YDEGEE. The CDR3 runs 14 residues. CDR3 protein: CASPRGFPTDTQYF. CDR3 coding DNA: TGTGCCAGCCCTCGGGGGTTCCCCACAGATACGCAGTATTTT.

The chain is built from TRBV24-1 and TRBJ2-1; D gene unclear. The CDR3 runs to 14 residues. V was shortened by 3 bases and J by 6 bases, with 11 bases between the two germline ends. CDR1 KGHDR and CDR2 SFDVKD come from the germline V gene. CDR3 bases: TGTGCCACCAGTGATATGACATCGGGCAATGAGCAGTTCTTC. Translating it yields CATSDMTSGNEQFF.

This clonotype was seen once. One junction end disagrees with the germline gene, perhaps due to a read error. This chain joins TRBV9 and TRBJ2-5; 13 bases map to TRBD2. Germline V gene sequence: CDR1 SGDLS, CDR2 YYNGEE. The CDR3 contains 17 residues. The CDR3 DNA follows: TGTGCCAGCAGCGCCCAAGGCCGACTAGCGGGAGGAGAGACCCGGTACTTC. The encoded protein is CASSAQGRLAGGETRYF.

This clonotype was seen more than once but under ten times. The genes are TRBV28 and TRBJ2-7; D may correspond to TRBD1 or TRBD2 (6 bases each). Trimming took 6 bases from V and 4 from J, leaving 16 bases between them. CDR3 length: 14 amino acids. Germline V gives CDR1 MDHEN, CDR2 SYDVKM. The CDR3 nucleotides are TGTGCCAGCAGCTTCGCCCAGGGGAGGTACGAGCAGTACTTC. Residues: CASSFAQGRYEQYF.

The chain combines TRBV14 with TRBJ1-2, with D unresolved. Trimming removed 1 base at V and 8 bases at J, with 11 bases between. The CDR3 runs 13 residues. Per germline, CDR1 SGHDN and CDR2 FVKESK. CDR3: CASSQARPQGYTF. The CDR3, as DNA: TGTGCCAGCAGCCAAGCCAGACCTCAGGGCTACACCTTC.

In its sample, this clonotype was seen many times. This chain connects TRBV7-2 to TRBJ1-2; D might be TRBD1 (5 bases). V was clipped by 2 bases and J by 8 bases, with 18 bases between them. Germline values: CDR1 SGHTA, CDR2 FQGNSA. This CDR3 is built from 15 residues. The CDR3 sequence is CASSLNPPGTVGYTF. CDR3 bases: TGTGCCAGCAGCTTAAATCCCCCGGGGACGGTAGGCTACACCTTC.

This rearrangement joins TRBV6-1 to TRBJ2-1; tentatively, D is TRBD1 (6 bases). CDR1 MNHNS and CDR2 SASEGT come from the germline V gene. V was trimmed by 6 bases and J by 1 base, leaving 16 bases between them. This CDR3 has 16 amino acids. The CDR3 region is CASRTRAGASYNEQFF. For the CDR3, the DNA is TGTGCCAGCAGAACGAGAGCAGGGGCGTCCTACAATGAGCAGTTCTTC.

The CDR3 DNA reads as TGTGCCAGCAGTTTGGGACGCACCCGTGGCGGCTCTGAGCAGTTCTTC. Its protein product is CASSLGRTRGGSEQFF. The chain employs TRBV28 and TRBJ2-1; D is perhaps TRBD1 or TRBD2 (5 bases each). This CDR3 region has 16 residues. V was pared by 3 bases and J by 9 bases, with 21 bases between. Germline V lookup: CDR1 MDHEN, CDR2 SYDVKM.

The genes are TRBV20-1 and TRBJ1-1; no clear D gene. Germline V CDR1 and CDR2: DFQATT, SNEGSKA (reference sequence). Trimming removed 0 bases at V and 1 base at J, with 6 bases between. The CDR3 runs to 13 residues. The DNA of the CDR3 is TGCAGTGCTAGAGATGAAAAGAACACTGAAGCTTTCTTT. This encodes CSARDEKNTEAFF.

The sample holds many counts of this clonotype. The chain combines TRBV7-9 with TRBJ1-2; perhaps TRBD1 as D (6 bases). CDR1 SEHNR and CDR2 FQNEAQ come from the germline V gene (reference sequence). Trimming cost V 0 bases and J 6 bases, with 8 bases left between them. The CDR3 covers 13 residues. The CDR3 here is CASSLAQGDGYTF. Here the CDR3 DNA reads TGTGCCAGCAGCTTAGCACAGGGTGATGGCTACACCTTC.

The gene calls are TRBV28 and TRBJ1-1; maybe TRBD1 (5 bases). The CDR3 covers 12 residues. V lost 8 bases and J 2 bases, leaving 9 bases between the germline ends. Germline CDR1 MDHEN, CDR2 SYDVKM. The CDR3: CASAGGNTEAFF. The CDR3 region has the DNA TGTGCCAGCGCTGGGGGTAACACTGAAGCTTTCTTT. The whole variable domain, remainder taken from reference TRBV28 and TRBJ1-1, is DVKVTQSSRYLVKRTGEKVFLECVQDMDHENMFWYRQDPGLGLRLIYFSYDVKMKEKGDIPEGYSVSREKKERFSLILESASTNQTSMYLCASAGGNTEAFFGQGTRLTVV.

This clonotype was counted ten times or more. The chain has TRBV7-2 and TRBJ2-5, with D uncertain. Trimming took off 1 base at V and 4 bases at J, with 10 bases between the two ends. There are 14 residues in the CDR3. CDR1 and CDR2 (germline): SGHTA, FQGNSA. The CDR3 nucleotides read TGTGCCAGCAGCTTAGGGCCGTGGGGAGAGACCCAGTACTTC. Translation: CASSLGPWGETQYF.

This clonotype has at least ten counts. The V and J genes are TRBV6-1 and TRBJ2-7, with D tentatively TRBD1 (5 bases). Trimming left V 5 bases short and J 1 base short, with 12 bases between. Germline V lookup: CDR1 MNHNS, CDR2 SASEGT. The CDR3 has 14 amino acids. The CDR3 sequence: CASSTSDRSYEQYF. As DNA, the CDR3 is TGTGCCAGCAGTACTTCCGACAGATCCTACGAGCAGTACTTC.

The table lists this clonotype with many counts. The rearrangement joins TRBV10-3 to TRBJ2-1, with 9 bases matching TRBD2. This CDR3 has 18 residues. With 6 bases clipped from V and 3 bases from J, the junction kept 15 bases outside the gene matches. CDR1 is ENHRY, CDR2 SYGVKD, per germline. Here the CDR3 reads CAIRAPLGTAGGYNEQFF. The CDR3 bases are TGTGCCATCAGGGCCCCCCTAGGAACAGCGGGAGGCTACAATGAGCAGTTCTTC.

In its sample, this clonotype was seen a few times. The chain combines TRBV4-1 with TRBJ1-1; TRBD1 matches at 7 bases. The germline V gene encodes CDR1 MGHRA and CDR2 YSYEKL. After removal of 4 bases from V and 1 base from J, the junction contained 9 bases not matched to a gene. The CDR3 is 16 amino acids. DNA of the CDR3: TGCGCCAGCAGCCTACCGCCCGGGACAGCGAACACTGAAGCTTTCTTT. Protein: CASSLPPGTANTEAFF.

The V and J genes are TRBV19 and TRBJ1-5; no clear D gene. CDR3 length equals 16 residues. With 2 bases removed from V and 1 base from J, the gap between germline ends came to 12 bases. Germline loops: CDR1 LNHDA, CDR2 SQIVND (reference sequence). CDR3 protein: CASSIILSKSNQPQHF. CDR3 nucleotide sequence: TGTGCCAGTAGTATAATCTTGTCTAAGAGCAATCAGCCCCAGCATTTT.

This clonotype was detected many times. This sequence joins TRBV6-1 and TRBJ2-1, with 7 bases matching TRBD1. The CDR3 extends over 16 amino acids. Germline CDR1 and CDR2: MNHNS and SASEGT. V lost 6 bases to trimming and J lost 3 bases; unmatched junction nucleotides: 11. The CDR3 is CASRLTSGTVYNEQFF. In DNA, the CDR3 is TGTGCCAGCAGGTTAACTTCCGGGACAGTCTACAATGAGCAGTTCTTC.

This clonotype was detected ten times or more. The chain has TRBV11-1 and TRBJ1-1; no definite D call. The CDR3 loop spans 13 amino acids. Trimming stripped 4 bases from V and 1 base from J, with 7 bases between. CDR1 and CDR2 from the germline V gene are SGHAT and FQDESV (reference sequence). The CDR3, as DNA: TGTGCCAGCAGCTCCCAGTCGAACACTGAAGCTTTCTTT. Its translation is CASSSQSNTEAFF. The full variable domain, with the rest looked up from reference TRBV11-1 and TRBJ1-1, is EAEVAQSPRYKITEKSQAVAFWCDPISGHATLYWYRQILGQGPELLVQFQDESVVDDSQLPKDRFSAERLKGVDSTLKIQPAELGDSAMYLCASSSQSNTEAFFGQGTRLTVV.

This clonotype came up many times. This chain joins TRBV6-2 or TRBV6-3 and TRBJ2-2; either TRBD1 or TRBD2 may supply D (5 bases each). Trimming shortened V by 0 bases and J by 0 bases, and 20 bases separated the two germline ends. The CDR3 contains 20 residues. The V gene's germline CDR1 is MNHEY and CDR2 SVGEGT. The chain's CDR3 is CASSYSPHQGPKSNTGELFF. CDR3 nucleotide sequence: TGTGCCAGCAGTTACTCCCCCCATCAGGGACCGAAGTCGAACACCGGGGAGCTGTTTTTT.

Only a few counts were recorded for this clonotype. V is TRBV19 and J is TRBJ1-5; no firm D call. The CDR3 totals 15 residues. The V end was cut by 7 bases, the J end by 5 bases, with 18 bases between. The germline gives CDR1 LNHDA, CDR2 SQIVND (reference sequence). Written as DNA, the CDR3 is TGTGCCAGTAAGGGTGTAGGGATAGGAGATCAGCCCCAGCATTTT. Amino acids: CASKGVGIGDQPQHF. The full variable domain, with the rest looked up from reference TRBV19 and TRBJ1-5, is DGGITQSPKYLFRKEGQNVTLSCEQNLNHDAMYWYRQDPGQGLRLIYYSQIVNDFQKGDIAEGYSVSREKKESFPLTVTSAQKNPTAFYLCASKGVGIGDQPQHFGDGTRLSIL.